This T cell receptor (beta chain) was sequenced in a study of blood T cells in healthy people across ages. Notes on the study in general: Per-million-T-cell TCR beta diversity fell roughly linearly with age.

About this clonotype itself: Its specificity is unknown.

Peripheral blood was drawn, ten milliliters per donor. Extracted total RNA amounted to at least 5.5 micrograms for each sample. A sample-barcoded 5' primer and a J-beta primer mix were used in a second PCR of roughly 7 to 11 cycles. The authors tagged each cDNA molecule using a template-switch adaptor with 12 random nucleotides. One entry per CDR3 protein results from TCRdb running MiXCR on the 5' RACE reads. The table has more than 650,000 distinct CDR3 sequences, over 20% seen once. This CDR3 contains 19 residues. V lost 0 bases and J lost 5; bases outside the gene matches: 14. Germline CDR1 and CDR2: MNHEY and SVGAGI.

Sequencing was carried out using blood. The sequence was collected from a man in his 70s in good health. V usage is TRBV6-5 and J usage is TRBJ2-1; 9 bases fit TRBD2. This CDR3 is CASSYSLAVLAGENNEQFF. CDR3 bases: TGTGCCAGCAGTTACTCATTAGCGGTCTTAGCGGGAGAGAACAATGAGCAGTTCTTC.